This TCR beta chain was sequenced in a study of cytomegalovirus exposure and HLA in healthy donors. Concerning this clone itself: The antigen remains undetermined.

Overall study findings and caveats: From TCR beta sequences, most subjects' HLA-A and HLA-B alleles were reportedly predicted accurately. The study dropped some indistinguishable V segments, TRBV6-2 and TRBV6-3 among them. Cytomegalovirus association was listed for roughly 160 TCR beta chains.

60 Vbeta and 13 Jbeta primers were used in PCR. Only in-frame clones appear in the TCRdb table, and some are missing; sequencing was by immunoSEQ multiplex PCR. The sample yields 160,000 or so clones, approximately 81% seen once. CDR3 length equals 13 residues. Germline values: CDR1 SGHDT, CDR2 YYEEEE. V lost 3 bases, J lost 3 bases, and 10 bases lay in between. Source material: PBMCs. The receptor comes from a man between 45 and 60 years old in good health and CMV-seropositive. V gene TRBV5-6 combines with J gene TRBJ2-7; TRBD1 might be the D (6 bases). This chain's CDR3 is CASSWGRHYEQYF. CDR3 DNA sequence: TGTGCCAGCAGCTGGGGGCGACACTACGAGCAGTACTTC.